This is a list of T cell receptor beta chains from one sample in a study of blood T cell repertoires in COVID-19. Measured with immunoSEQ multiplex PCR; TCRdb has only the in-frame clones, and not every one. The top ten hold 28% of the sample, which has approximately 140,000 clones, about nine tenths seen once. Sequenced input: peripheral blood. Every receptor here comes from a human donor in a cohort sampled during active COVID-19. Each CDR3 is given with its conserved first and last residue. Size is stated for part of the rows, as once, few or many counts, or as a class when the clone is expanded.

>TRBJ1-6|TRBV4-3|few|13
CASSPRTASPLHF
>TRBJ2-2|TRBV5-1|few|14
CASQGQMNTGELFF
>TRBJ2-2|TRBV11-3|many|15
CASSMGQLNTGELFF
>TRBJ1-3|TRBV2|many|14
CASSEPRAGNTIYF
>TRBJ1-3|TRBV5-1|NA|16
CASSSGQGARGNTIYF
>TRBJ2-7|TRBV6-2/TRBV6-3|NA|11
CASSFGQEQYF
>TRBJ2-7|TRBV12-3/TRBV12-4|once|12
CASSPRVNEQYF
>TRBJ2-7|TRBV25-1|once|16
CASRATGGVSSYEQYF
>TRBJ2-6|TRBV27|NA|18
CASSLSGQGYPGANVLTF
>TRBJ2-1|TRBV5-1|NA|16
CASSFAGTGGYNEQFF
>TRBJ2-6|TRBV9|NA|17
CASSDDRFTSGANVLTF
>TRBJ2-1|TRBV5-1|NA|15
CASSLDPGGYNEQFF
>TRBJ2-2|TRBV11-2|NA|17
CASSSLGGQDLSGELFF
>TRBJ1-2|TRBV7-9|NA|15
CASSLEGGPGSGYTF
>TRBJ2-5|TRBV11-1|NA|11
CASSLRETQYF
>TRBJ1-4|TRBV20-1|NA|14
CSASRGRENEKLFF
>TRBJ2-3|TRBV4-2|NA|16
CASSSLAGGGTDTQYF
>TRBJ2-5|TRBV7-6|NA|17
CASSLAPVGGALETQYF
>TRBJ2-6|TRBV7-8|NA|16
CASTRDRGHGANVLTF
>TRBJ1-2|TRBV4-3|NA|14
CASSPRTGWGYWTF
>TRBJ2-7|TRBV9|NA|15
CASSVEAGGLYEQYF
>TRBJ2-1|TRBV11-3|NA|17
CASSAGPTSGGFNEQFF
>TRBJ2-1|TRBV4-3|NA|17
CASSQGVQGNSYNEQFF
>TRBJ1-2|TRBV6-5|few|13
CASSPDRAYGYTF
>TRBJ2-5|TRBV7-8|NA|14
CASSPKRYQETQYF
>TRBJ2-2|TRBV12-3/TRBV12-4|NA|13
CASSPRGTGELFF
>TRBJ2-2|TRBV4-3|NA|15
CASSQEPGATGELFF
>TRBJ2-7|TRBV7-2|NA|14
CASSLVGVLNEQYF